The next 9 T cell receptor beta chains were all read from a single sample in a study of cytomegalovirus exposure and HLA in healthy donors. The PCR ran on 60 Vbeta and 13 Jbeta primers. Repertoires were generated with immunoSEQ multiplex PCR, while TCRdb's copy carries only in-frame clones and drops some. The sample lists 210,000 or so clones, approximately 90% occurring once. Material: PBMCs. These receptor sequences come from a woman aged 18-35 years in good health and CMV-seronegative.

This chain connects TRBV15 to TRBJ2-2; the match to TRBD2 covers 11 bases. The V gene's germline CDR1 is LNHNV and CDR2 YYDKDF (reference sequence). The CDR3 sequence is 17 residues long. V lost 4 bases, J lost 2 bases, and 6 bases stayed unmatched. CDR3 sequence (DNA): TGTGCCACCAGCAAAGGGGGGACTAGCGGAAACACCGGGGAGCTGTTTTTT. Residues: CATSKGGTSGNTGELFF.

A few counts support this clone. The chain uses TRBV5-6 and TRBJ2-5; D ambiguous. Trimming shortened V by 4 bases and J by 0 bases, and 10 bases separated the two germline ends. Germline V gene lookup returns CDR1 SGHDT and CDR2 YYEEEE. This CDR3 spans 14 amino acids. The CDR3 sequence is CASSPGRYQETQYF. CDR3 in DNA: TGTGCCAGCAGCCCGGGTAGATACCAAGAGACCCAGTACTTC.

The V call is TRBV21-1, the J call TRBJ2-7; the table's D call, TRBD1, was not checked against the DNA. TRBV21-1 has pseudogene status. The CDR3 has 16 residues. The CDR3 DNA follows: TGTGCCAGCAGGTATATGGGGGCAGGGGTCGACTACGAGCAGTACTTC. This codes for CASRYMGAGVDYEQYF.

The chain joins TRBV18 to TRBJ1-4; D is unclear. Germline V gene lookup returns CDR1 KGHSH and CDR2 LQKENI. The CDR3 contains 13 residues. The V end lost 3 bases, the J end lost 5 bases, and 7 bases lay between the germline ends. The CDR3 DNA is TGTGCCAGCTCACCGGGCCTAAATGAAAAACTGTTTTTT. Amino acids: CASSPGLNEKLFF. Based on the CDR3 plus reference TRBV18 and TRBJ1-4, the full variable domain is NAGVMQNPRHLVRRRGQEARLRCSPMKGHSHVYWYRQLPEEGLKFMVYLQKENIIDESGMPKERFSAEFPKEGPSILRIQQVVRGDSAAYFCASSPGLNEKLFFGSGTQLSVL.

The chain has TRBV29-1 and TRBJ1-2; the D is unclear. V lost 6 bases, J lost 4 bases, and 18 bases lay in between. Germline CDR1 reads SQVTM; CDR2 reads ANQGSEA. The CDR3 totals 14 residues. CDR3 sequence (DNA): TGCAGCGTGAGGCCCTCCGGGGATATCTATGGCTACACCTTC. It translates to CSVRPSGDIYGYTF.

CDR3 amino acids: CASSLQGLAGFNEQFF. The CDR3 coding sequence is TGTGCCAGCAGCTTACAAGGACTAGCGGGATTTAATGAGCAGTTCTTC. The J gene is TRBJ2-1, the V gene TRBV13; the match to TRBD2 covers 12 bases. Germline CDR1 reads PRHDT; CDR2 reads FYEKMQ (reference sequence). The CDR3 is made up of 16 amino acids. J gave up 7 bases and V 2 bases, and 6 bases lay outside the gene matches.

This clone appeared a few times. This chain joins TRBV4-1 and TRBJ1-4, with a possible D match to TRBD1 (6 bases). Germline CDR1 is MGHRA and CDR2 is YSYEKL. The CDR3 contains 16 residues. Between the trimmed V and J ends, which lost 0 bases and 5 bases, there was a span of 13 bases. CDR3 bases: TGCGCCAGCAGCCAAGAAGCCCCACAGGGAAATGAAAAACTGTTTTTT. Translating it yields CASSQEAPQGNEKLFF.

The chain employs TRBV27 and TRBJ2-3, with 9 bases fitting TRBD1. The V and J ends lost 5 bases and 0 bases, in that order; junction bases with no gene match: 3. Germline values: CDR1 MNHEY, CDR2 SMNVEV (reference sequence). The CDR3 has 15 residues. CDR3 nucleotides: TGTGCCAGCAGTAGGACAGGGGCGAGCACAGATACGCAGTATTTT. It yields the protein CASSRTGASTDTQYF.

In this sample, this clone turned up a few times. The chain combines TRBV4-2 with TRBJ1-4, with D maybe TRBD1 (5 bases). Germline-derived CDR1 and CDR2 are LGHNA and YNFKEQ. Trimming stripped 4 bases from V and 4 bases from J, with 13 bases between. The CDR3 runs 15 residues. CDR3 nucleotides: TGTGCCAGCAGCCGGGGAGCGGGGCTTAATGAAAAACTGTTTTTT. Translated: CASSRGAGLNEKLFF.